One and the same sample provided the 2 T cell receptor beta chains below, sequenced in a study of blood T cell repertoires in COVID-19 (dated by TCRdb to between 2020 and 2021). Library generation was performed with the immunoSEQ multiplex PCR assay. In TCRdb, the immuneACCESS table is reduced to in-frame sequences with V and J assigned. These tables do not hold every clone; where another copy was compared, an unresolved V gene accounts for under half, and the others remain unexplained. The sample contains tens of thousands of clones, 75% to 90% of them found a single time. Jointly, the top ten make up 1% to 1.5% of the sample. The material sequenced was peripheral blood. The receptors were gathered from a man in his fifties or sixties with acute or convalescent COVID-19.

J is TRBJ1-2 and V is TRBV11-3; weak D call: TRBD1 (5 bases). CDR1 is SGHNT and CDR2 is YENEEA in the germline V gene. The ends were cut back, 5 bases at V and 1 base at J, with 14 bases in the middle. The CDR3 length is 15 residues. CDR3 residues: CASSLGSQVNYGYTF. The CDR3 DNA follows: TGTGCCAGCAGCCTTGGGTCACAGGTTAACTATGGCTACACCTTC. The whole variable domain, remainder taken from reference TRBV11-3 and TRBJ1-2, is EAGVVQSPRYKIIEKKQPVAFWCNPISGHNTLYWYLQNLGQGPELLIRYENEEAVDDSQLPKDRFSAERLKGVDSTLKIQPAELGDSAVYLCASSLGSQVNYGYTFGSGTRLTVV.

The chain joins TRBV18 to TRBJ2-3, with 13 bases matching TRBD2. From germline, CDR1 is KGHSH and CDR2 LQKENI. The CDR3 consists of 16 residues. With 5 bases clipped from V and 6 bases from J, the junction kept 8 bases outside the gene matches. The CDR3 DNA reads as TGTGCCAGCTCAAGGCCGGGACTAGCGGGGATTGATACGCAGTATTTT. This translates into CASSRPGLAGIDTQYF.